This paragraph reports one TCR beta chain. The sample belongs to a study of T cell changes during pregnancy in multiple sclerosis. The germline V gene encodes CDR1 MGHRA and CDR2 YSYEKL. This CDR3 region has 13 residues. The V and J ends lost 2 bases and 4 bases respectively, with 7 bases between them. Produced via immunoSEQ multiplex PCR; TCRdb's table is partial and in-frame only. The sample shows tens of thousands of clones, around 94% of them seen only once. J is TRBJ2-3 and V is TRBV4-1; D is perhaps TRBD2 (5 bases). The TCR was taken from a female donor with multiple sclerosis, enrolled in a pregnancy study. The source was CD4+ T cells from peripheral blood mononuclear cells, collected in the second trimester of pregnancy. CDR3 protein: CASSQFGADTQYF. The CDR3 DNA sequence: TGCGCCAGCAGCCAATTCGGGGCAGATACGCAGTATTTT.